Sequencing of this TCR beta chain was carried out in a study of shared clonotypes between healthy human individuals. For the study at large: Donor composition was a couple of women and a few men, aged 18 to 49. Study results and caveats: Blood was the only sampled material, and tissue repertoires likely differ.

Donors had no recently reported acute infections or vaccinations and were HIV-negative. As concerns this clone: As yet, its antigen is unknown.

In germline, CDR1 is MDHEN, CDR2 SYDVKM. The CDR3 sequence is 15 residues long. V shed 6 bases and J 4 bases; nucleotides not matched to a gene: 9. Genomic DNA per cell subset filled all wells of several immunoSEQ plates. Here immunoSEQ multiplex PCR was the method, and the copy in TCRdb shows in-frame clones only, minus some. The table shows about 560,000 clones, with around 76% occurring only once. This sequence was found in a woman aged 40-49 years in good health. Some clones in this sample may be carry-over from other donors' samples. The sample comprised PBMCs. The V gene is TRBV28, the J gene TRBJ2-3, with 8 positions matching TRBD1. CDR3 in DNA: TGTGCCAGCAGCCCTTCGGACAGGGACGCAGATACGCAGTATTTT. Protein: CASSPSDRDADTQYF.